These 25 T cell receptor beta chains were sequenced from one sample in a study of control samples from healthy donors and cancer patients. Measured with immunoSEQ multiplex PCR; TCRdb has only the in-frame clones, and not every one. The sample records roughly 120,000 clones, about 93% being singletons. Input material: PBMCs. The receptors derive from a man aged 50-59 years with head and neck cancer.

The chain recombines TRBV30 with TRBJ1-2, with D maybe TRBD1 (5 bases). CDR1 is GTSNPN, CDR2 SVGIG, per germline (reference sequence). V was clipped by 1 base and J by 5 bases, with 17 bases between them. CDR3 length: 15 amino acids. Here the CDR3 DNA reads TGTGCCTGGAGTGCACCGGGGGGAGCTTCTTATGGCTACACCTTC. Translated, it gives CAWSAPGGASYGYTF. Filled out from reference TRBV30 and TRBJ1-2, the complete variable domain reads SQTIHQWPATLVQPVGSPLSLECTVEGTSNPNLYWYRQAAGRGLQLLFYSVGIGQISSEVPQNLSASRPQDRQFILSSKKLLLSDSGFYLCAWSAPGGASYGYTFGSGTRLTVV.

The rearrangement uses TRBV2 and TRBJ2-7; 8 bases agree with TRBD1. V lost 5 bases to trimming and J lost 7 bases; unmatched junction nucleotides: 16. Germline-derived CDR1 and CDR2 are SNHLY and FYNNEI. This CDR3 has 16 amino acids. The CDR3 sequence is CASSKASRGRLGEQYF. CDR3 sequence (DNA): TGTGCCAGCAGTAAGGCCTCCAGGGGGCGCTTGGGAGAGCAGTACTTC.

CDR3 sequence: CASSPSPQGTNEKLFF. CDR3 coding DNA: TGTGCCAGCAGCCCCTCTCCACAGGGAACTAATGAAAAACTGTTTTTT. This chain uses TRBV5-5 with TRBJ1-4; possibly TRBD1 for D (6 bases). The CDR3 loop spans 16 amino acids. Trimming shortened V by 4 bases and J by 1 base, and 14 bases separated the two germline ends. CDR1 and CDR2 (germline): SGHKS, YYEKEE (reference sequence).

J is TRBJ2-3 and V is TRBV6-5; 11 bases map to TRBD2. The CDR3 runs 15 residues. Germline values: CDR1 MNHEY, CDR2 SVGAGI. For the CDR3, the DNA is TGTGCAATCACCGGACTAGCGGGCACCCGAGATACGCAGTATTTT. Protein sequence: CAITGLAGTRDTQYF.

In this sample, this clone turned up a few times. This rearrangement joins TRBV5-1 to TRBJ2-1; no definite D call. Germline CDR1 reads SGHRS; CDR2 reads YFSETQ. The CDR3 runs 16 residues. V gave up 2 bases and J gave up 5 bases, with 17 bases separating them. The CDR3: CASSLGRYAPNNEQFF. DNA for the CDR3: TGCGCCAGCAGCTTAGGACGGTATGCTCCTAACAATGAGCAGTTCTTC.

V gene TRBV30 combines with J gene TRBJ1-5, with 9 nucleotides matching TRBD1. V shed 3 bases and J 2 bases; nucleotides not matched to a gene: 11. CDR1 and CDR2 from the germline V gene are GTSNPN and SVGIG (reference sequence). The CDR3 runs 17 residues. DNA for the CDR3: TGTGCCTGGAGCCCTCGTGGGGGACAGGGACGCAATCAGCCCCAGCATTTT. Amino acids: CAWSPRGGQGRNQPQHF.

The rearrangement uses TRBV30 and TRBJ2-7; the D gene is possibly TRBD2 (5 bases). The germline V and J ends were trimmed by 5 bases and 3 bases, with 11 bases remaining between them. In germline, CDR1 is GTSNPN, CDR2 SVGIG (reference sequence). CDR3 length: 12 residues. The CDR3 DNA is TGTGCCTGGGCTAGCCGGGTCTACGAGCAGTACTTC. It encodes CAWASRVYEQYF.

CDR3 sequence: CASSQGEWLPRPANTEAFF. The CDR3 nucleotides read TGTGCCAGCAGCCAAGGGGAATGGCTGCCCCGACCCGCGAACACTGAAGCTTTCTTT. This chain uses TRBV3-1 (or the pseudogene TRBV3-2) with TRBJ1-1; unclear D gene. This CDR3 region has 19 residues. V was clipped by 1 base and J by 1 base, with 22 bases between them. Germline CDR1 is LGHDT and CDR2 is YNNKEL (reference sequence).

V and J are TRBV10-2 and TRBJ2-2, with D tentatively TRBD2 (6 bases). Looked up from germline, CDR1 is WSHSY and CDR2 is SAAADI. The CDR3 consists of 17 residues. Trimming stripped 2 bases from V and 0 bases from J, with 13 bases between. The CDR3 sequence: CASSELAQASNTGELFF. CDR3 coding DNA: TGCGCCAGCAGTGAGCTAGCGCAGGCGTCGAACACCGGGGAGCTGTTTTTT.

The rearrangement links TRBV5-1 to TRBJ2-2; 7 bases agree with TRBD1. Germline V gene lookup returns CDR1 SGHRS and CDR2 YFSETQ. Trimming cost V 4 bases and J 5 bases; bases outside gene matches: 5. There are 14 residues in the CDR3. The CDR3 sequence is CASSAGTVTGELFF. The CDR3 region has the DNA TGCGCCAGCAGCGCCGGGACAGTTACCGGGGAGCTGTTTTTT.

The gene calls are TRBV3-1 (or the pseudogene TRBV3-2) and TRBJ1-1; TRBD1 aligns across 7 bases. The CDR3 totals 17 residues. Losses at the gene ends were 1 base for V and 6 bases for J; bases not matched to a gene: 14. Germline V lookup: CDR1 LGHDT, CDR2 YNNKEL (reference sequence). In DNA, the CDR3 is TGTGCCAGCAGCCAAGCTACCATGTCGACAGGGCGCCCTGAAGCTTTCTTT. As protein: CASSQATMSTGRPEAFF.

The rearrangement uses TRBV30 and TRBJ1-4, with 8 bases that match TRBD1. J was trimmed by 16 bases and V by 2 bases; bases with no gene match: 12. This CDR3 is built from 13 residues. Germline loops: CDR1 GTSNPN, CDR2 SVGIG (reference sequence). The CDR3 loop is CAWSPGQDRRSFF. The DNA of the CDR3 is TGTGCCTGGAGTCCGGGACAGGATCGTCGTTCGTTTTTT.

The genes are TRBV15 and TRBJ2-5; 8 nucleotides agree with TRBD2. The J segment lost 2 bases and the V segment lost 9 bases, leaving 5 bases of the junction unmatched. The V gene's germline CDR1 is LNHNV and CDR2 YYDKDF (reference sequence). CDR3 length equals 13 residues. CDR3 nucleotides: TGTGCCACAAATCGGGGGGGACAAGAGACCCAGTACTTC. Translated: CATNRGGQETQYF.

The rearrangement links TRBV29-1 to TRBJ1-1; D unresolved. Germline V gene data show CDR1 as SQVTM and CDR2 as ANQGSEA. Deletions cut 0 bases from V and 7 bases from J, with 9 bases between. The CDR3 runs to 12 residues. The CDR3 DNA reads as TGCAGCGTTGAAGATGTAAGGAATGAAGCTTTCTTT. Translating it yields CSVEDVRNEAFF.

This chain joins TRBV6-2 or TRBV6-3 and TRBJ1-2, with 7 bases lining up with TRBD1. Losses at the gene ends were 5 bases for V and 8 bases for J; bases not matched to a gene: 11. Germline-derived CDR1 and CDR2 are MNHEY and SVGEGT. The CDR3 consists of 14 residues. CDR3 amino acids: CASSRDSYVGGYTF. CDR3 nucleotides: TGTGCCAGCAGTAGGGACAGCTATGTGGGCGGCTACACCTTC.

The V and J genes are TRBV12-2 and TRBJ2-7. TRBV12-2 is a known pseudogene. CDR3 length: 14 amino acids. The CDR3 is CASRFPHFGHEQYF. CDR3 bases: TGTGCAAGTCGCTTCCCTCATTTTGGACACGAGCAGTACTTC.

The chain has TRBV19 and TRBJ1-1, with 8 bases identical to TRBD1. Germline assignment: CDR1 LNHDA and CDR2 SQIVND (reference sequence). The V gene end was trimmed by 3 bases and the J gene end by 6 bases; junction bases not matched to a gene: 6. The CDR3 is 14 residues long. The CDR3 loop reads CASSMGQAAAEAFF. Written as DNA, the CDR3 is TGTGCCAGTAGTATGGGACAGGCCGCCGCTGAAGCTTTCTTT.

The chain links TRBV12-5 to TRBJ2-7, with a weak D call TRBD1 (5 bases). Trimming pared 7 bases from V and 7 bases from J, leaving 11 bases between. Germline V gene lookup returns CDR1 LGHNT and CDR2 FRNRAP. The CDR3 has 11 residues. CDR3 sequence reads: CASASGAEQYF. CDR3 DNA sequence: TGTGCTAGTGCCTCTGGGGCGGAGCAGTACTTC. The entire variable domain, with the rest obtained from reference TRBV12-5 and TRBJ2-7, is as follows: DARVTQTPRHKVTEMGQEVTMRCQPILGHNTVFWYRQTMMQGLELLAYFRNRAPLDDSGMPKDRFSAEMPDATLATLKIQPSEPRDSAVYFCASASGAEQYFGPGTRLTVT.

CDR3 region: CASGGEKAEAFF. The CDR3 bases are TGTGCCAGCGGGGGGGAAAAGGCTGAAGCTTTCTTT. The chain combines TRBV2 with TRBJ1-1; D perhaps matches TRBD1 (5 bases). Per germline, CDR1 SNHLY and CDR2 FYNNEI. V lost 8 bases and J lost 6, with 13 bases in between. CDR3 size: 12 residues.

This chain links TRBV6-6 with TRBJ2-3; D is uncertain. CDR3 length: 13 amino acids. Trimming left V 2 bases short and J 3 bases short, with 6 bases between. Germline assignment: CDR1 MNHNY and CDR2 SVGAGI (reference sequence). CDR3 sequence: CASSYGVTDTQYF. In DNA, the CDR3 is TGTGCCAGCAGTTACGGGGTAACAGATACGCAGTATTTT.

The V and J genes are TRBV6-2 or TRBV6-3 and TRBJ1-5; weak D call: TRBD1 (5 bases). Germline V gene data show CDR1 as MNHEY and CDR2 as SVGEGT. The CDR3 totals 14 residues. The V end lost 4 bases, the J end lost 8 bases, and 15 bases lay between the germline ends. CDR3 residues: CASSSAGRMEPQHF. CDR3 bases: TGTGCCAGCAGTTCGGCAGGGAGAATGGAGCCCCAGCATTTT.

This clone was counted once. The chain couples TRBV2 to TRBJ1-5; D is uncertain. Germline V gives CDR1 SNHLY, CDR2 FYNNEI. The germline V and J ends were trimmed by 4 bases and 4 bases, with 8 bases remaining between them. The CDR3 runs 13 residues. This chain's CDR3 is CASSGSGNQPQHF. CDR3 nucleotide sequence: TGTGCCAGCAGTGGGTCCGGAAATCAGCCCCAGCATTTT.

The V and J genes are TRBV28 and TRBJ2-5; 9 bases agree with TRBD1. The CDR3 is 14 amino acids. CDR1 is MDHEN, CDR2 SYDVKM, per germline. CDR3 in DNA: TGTGCTTCGAGGACAGGGGCGAGCCAAGAGACCCAGTACTTC. The encoded protein is CASRTGASQETQYF. Full variable domain (outside the CDR3, taken from reference TRBV28 and TRBJ2-5): DVKVTQSSRYLVKRTGEKVFLECVQDMDHENMFWYRQDPGLGLRLIYFSYDVKMKEKGDIPEGYSVSREKKERFSLILESASTNQTSMYLCASRTGASQETQYFGPGTRLLVL.

This clone has a single count. The chain links TRBV7-2 to TRBJ1-6; no firm D call. Germline V gives CDR1 SGHTA, CDR2 FQGNSA. Trimming left V 1 base short and J 12 bases short, with 7 bases between. CDR3 length: 12 residues. CDR3 in DNA: TGTGCCAGCAGCTTAGACCGGGGACCCCTCCACTTT. It translates to CASSLDRGPLHF.

V is TRBV28 and J is TRBJ2-5, with TRBD2 matching over 7 bases. The V gene end was trimmed by 5 bases and the J gene end by 4 bases; junction bases not matched to a gene: 10. The CDR3 is 15 amino acids. The V gene's germline CDR1 is MDHEN and CDR2 SYDVKM. Here the CDR3 DNA reads TGTGCCAGCAGTGCCGTGGGAGGGGCTGGAGAGACCCAGTACTTC. Its translation: CASSAVGGAGETQYF.